The rows below give T cell receptor beta chains drawn from one sample of a study of shared clonotypes between healthy human individuals. Some clones are missing from TCRdb's copy, which holds only in-frame ones; the method was immunoSEQ multiplex PCR. In the table there are 2 million to 2.5 million clones, approximately 95% of which are singletons. Sequenced: naive CD4+ T cells from PBMCs. These receptors were obtained from a man aged 18 to 29 in good health. Some clones in this sample may be carry-over from other donors' samples. Both conserved end residues are part of each CDR3. D genes are given only for firm matches. Part of the rows lack a size; the others show once, few, many or a class for expanded clones.

NA	NA	TRBV29-1	TRBJ2-2	CSVRTGLVGELFF	TGCAGCGTCCGGACTGGGCTGGTCGGGGAGCTGTTTTTT
NA	once	TRBV28	TRBJ1-2	CASSPSGPNYGYTF	TGTGCCAGCAGCCCCTCTGGGCCTAACTATGGCTACACCTTC
NA	NA	TRBV27	TRBJ1-2	CASRSRTETNYGYTF	TGTGCCAGCAGGTCAAGGACAGAGACTAACTATGGCTACACCTTC
NA	NA	TRBV18	TRBJ1-1	CASSRQVTEAFF	TGTGCCAGCTCCCGACAGGTCACTGAAGCTTTCTTT
NA	NA	TRBV28	TRBJ1-1	CASSPPGTLNTEAFF	TGTGCCAGCAGTCCGCCGGGCACCCTGAACACTGAAGCTTTCTTT
TRBD1	NA	TRBV28	TRBJ2-7	CASSRTGLTYEQYF	TGTGCCAGCAGCAGGACAGGGCTGACCTACGAGCAGTACTTC
TRBD2	NA	TRBV6-6	TRBJ2-1	CASSESGLAGYNEQFF	TGTGCCAGCAGCGAATCGGGACTAGCGGGGTACAATGAGCAGTTCTTC
NA	NA	TRBV12-5	TRBJ1-1	CASGLFLEGDRDTEAFF	TGTGCTAGTGGTTTGTTTTTAGAGGGTGATCGAGACACTGAAGCTTTCTTT
TRBD2	NA	TRBV9	TRBJ2-1	CASSQNPQVAGGRGEQFF	TGTGCCAGCAGTCAAAACCCCCAAGTAGCGGGAGGGAGAGGGGAGCAGTTCTTC
NA	NA	TRBV2	TRBJ1-1	CASSTRVGDTEAFF	TGTGCCAGCTCCACGCGGGTTGGGGACACTGAAGCTTTCTTT
TRBD2	NA	TRBV7-3	TRBJ2-1	CASSLIGGSGLWEQFF	TGTGCCAGCAGCTTAATTGGCGGGAGCGGATTATGGGAGCAGTTCTTC
NA	NA	TRBV20-1	TRBJ1-1	CSAMVDTEAFF	TGCAGTGCTATGGTAGATACTGAAGCTTTCTTT
TRBD2	once	TRBV5-1	TRBJ2-2	CASSVQSSGRRSGELFF	TGCGCCAGCAGCGTACAATCGAGCGGGAGAAGGTCCGGGGAGCTGTTTTTT
NA	NA	TRBV25-1	TRBJ2-1	CASSEPAFVYNEQFF	TGTGCCAGCAGCGAGCCCGCTTTTGTCTACAATGAGCAGTTCTTC
TRBD1	NA	TRBV18	TRBJ1-1	CASSPDRGLWGEAFF	TGTGCCAGCTCACCGGACAGGGGGCTTTGGGGTGAAGCTTTCTTT
NA	NA	TRBV14	TRBJ2-3	CASSQSSFTDTQYF	TGTGCCAGCAGCCAGAGCAGCTTCACAGATACGCAGTATTTT
NA	NA	TRBV25-1	TRBJ1-2	CASSEWEGPYGYTF	TGTGCCAGCAGTGAATGGGAGGGTCCCTATGGCTACACCTTC
NA	NA	TRBV28	TRBJ1-2	CASSFRGVANYGYTF	TGTGCCAGCAGTTTTAGGGGGGTGGCTAACTATGGCTACACCTTC
TRBD2	NA	TRBV27	TRBJ2-2	CASKGLAGQLTGELFF	TGTGCCAGCAAGGGACTAGCGGGCCAACTCACCGGGGAGCTGTTTTTT
NA	NA	TRBV28	TRBJ2-7	CASSLWAAGARSYEQYF	TGTGCCAGCAGTTTATGGGCCGCAGGGGCCCGCTCCTACGAGCAGTACTTC
NA	once	TRBV6-5	TRBJ2-6	CASSYPQGSGANVLTF	TGTGCCAGCAGTTACCCACAGGGCTCTGGGGCCAACGTCCTGACTTTC
NA	once	TRBV6-1	TRBJ2-3	CASTIGGSTDTQYF	TGTGCCAGCACCATCGGAGGGAGCACAGATACGCAGTATTTT
TRBD2	once	TRBV11-3	TRBJ2-1	CASSPGGSGIGNEQFF	TGTGCCAGCAGCCCCGGGGGGAGCGGGATCGGCAATGAGCAGTTCTTC
NA	NA	TRBV5-1	TRBJ1-1	CASSFGGWNTEAFF	TGCGCCAGCAGCTTCGGGGGCTGGAACACTGAAGCTTTCTTT
NA	NA	TRBV6-1	TRBJ2-1	CASSVGGGSNNEQFF	TGTGCCAGCAGCGTCGGGGGTGGATCAAACAATGAGCAGTTCTTC
TRBD2	NA	TRBV11-3	TRBJ2-3	CASSSQRDTDTQYF	TGTGCCAGCAGCTCCCAGCGGGACACAGATACGCAGTATTTT
NA	once	TRBV27	TRBJ1-2	CASSLQGIGYTF	TGTGCCAGCAGTTTACAAGGGATTGGCTACACCTTC
NA	NA	TRBV25-1	TRBJ1-5	CASMTSDPTNQPQHF	TGTGCCAGTATGACAAGCGACCCAACCAATCAGCCCCAGCATTTT
NA	NA	TRBV7-2	TRBJ1-1	CASSLATGNTEAFF	TGTGCCAGCAGCTTAGCAACCGGGAACACTGAAGCTTTCTTT
TRBD1	once	TRBV10-3	TRBJ2-7	CAISPGQGVYEQYF	TGTGCCATCAGTCCGGGACAGGGGGTTTACGAGCAGTACTTC